This T cell receptor (beta chain) was recorded in a study of blood T cells in healthy people across ages. This CDR3 region has 12 residues. Trimming shortened V by 3 bases and J by 4 bases, and 6 bases separated the two germline ends. Germline CDR1 and CDR2: SEHNR and FQNEAQ (reference sequence). About this clonotype itself: It may be a read error: a sequence one base away is much more abundant.

Primers used in a second PCR of roughly 7 to 12 cycles were a sample-barcoded 5' primer and a J-beta primer mix. Every cDNA molecule bore a tag from a template-switch adaptor containing 12 random nucleotides. All samples gave at least 2.5 million CDR3-containing paired-end reads. TCRdb re-called the 5' RACE reads with MiXCR, one entry per CDR3 protein. The data hold 1,500,000 or so distinct CDR3 sequences, with approximately 63% observed a single time. Material for sequencing was blood. This chain joins TRBV7-9 and TRBJ1-1; D is uncertain. The clonotype was recovered from a man aged 18 to 30 in good health. The CDR3 is CASSFDGTEAFF. CDR3 nucleotide sequence: TGTGCCAGCAGCTTCGATGGCACTGAAGCTTTCTTT.